The sequence of this T cell receptor beta chain was determined in a study of glioma-infiltrating T cells after dendritic cell vaccination. As for the study in general: Samples are from glioblastoma patients in Phase I and II dendritic cell vaccine trials. Dendritic cells derived from monocytes and pulsed with autologous tumor lysate formed the vaccine.

Remarks on this clone: As yet, its antigen is unknown.

The time point was: after dendritic cell vaccination, including at tumor progression/relapse. Primers: 60 V beta forward and 13 J beta reverse. TCRdb's table, derived via immunoSEQ multiplex PCR, lists solely in-frame clones and lacks some. The profile shows roughly 88,000 clones, about 81% of them singletons. General study points: No direct clonality-survival link was found; a diverse polyclonal response may matter.

The CDR3 covers 13 residues. With 6 bases clipped from V and 6 bases from J, the junction kept 7 bases outside the gene matches. Germline values: CDR1 LNHDA, CDR2 SQIVND (reference sequence). The rearrangement links TRBV19 to TRBJ1-1; 7 bases line up with TRBD1. The clonotype was recovered from a human donor with glioblastoma. The material sequenced was blood, taken after dendritic cell vaccination. CDR3 nucleotide sequence: TGTGCCAGTAGCCCGACAGGGTCTCCTGAAGCTTTCTTT. Translation gives CASSPTGSPEAFF.